The 22 T cell receptor beta chains given below trace back to one sample, sequenced in a study of technical replicates of blood from several donors. The table came from immunoSEQ multiplex PCR; TCRdb's copy has only in-frame clones and leaves some out. The table lists around 69,000 clones, just under 97% of them singletons. The sample was T cells isolated from PBMCs. The receptors were sampled from a human donor in good health.

CDR3 sequence: CASTTGTILRGNEKLFF. The CDR3 bases are TGTGCCAGCACCACCGGTACTATATTACGGGGGAATGAAAAACTGTTTTTT. The gene calls are TRBV5-5 and TRBJ1-4; D is perhaps TRBD1 (5 bases). The CDR3 covers 17 residues. Trimming shortened V by 6 bases and J by 5 bases, and 23 bases separated the two germline ends. The germline CDR1 and CDR2 sequences are SGHKS and YYEKEE (reference sequence).

V and J are TRBV9 and TRBJ2-3; D uncertain. Trimming took off 0 bases at V and 1 base at J, with 6 bases between the two ends. CDR1 and CDR2 from the germline V gene are SGDLS and YYNGEE. The CDR3 runs 14 residues. As DNA, the CDR3 is TGTGCCAGCAGCGTAGGCCAGGGCACAGATACGCAGTATTTT. Amino acid sequence: CASSVGQGTDTQYF.

In DNA form, the CDR3 reads TGCGCCAGCAGCTTCGCAGGGTTTTCCTATGGCTACACCTTC. Its protein is CASSFAGFSYGYTF. The V call is TRBV5-1, the J call TRBJ1-2; maybe TRBD1 (5 bases). Trimming left V 2 bases short and J 4 bases short, with 12 bases between. The CDR3 has 14 amino acids. Germline V gene lookup returns CDR1 SGHRS and CDR2 YFSETQ. The complete variable domain, with remaining parts taken from reference TRBV5-1 and TRBJ1-2, reads KAGVTQTPRYLIKTRGQQVTLSCSPISGHRSVSWYQQTPGQGLQFLFEYFSETQRNKGNFPGRFSGRQFSNSRSEMNVSTLELGDSALYLCASSFAGFSYGYTFGSGTRLTVV.

The V and J genes are TRBV7-9 and TRBJ1-5; possible D gene TRBD1, 6 bases. From germline, CDR1 is SEHNR and CDR2 FQNEAQ (reference sequence). V was clipped by 6 bases and J by 4 bases, with 13 bases between them. The CDR3 covers 14 residues. The CDR3 reads CASSAQGGNQPQHF. CDR3 sequence (DNA): TGTGCCAGCAGTGCCCAAGGGGGAAATCAGCCCCAGCATTTT.

The V gene is TRBV19, the J gene TRBJ1-2, with no clear D. This CDR3 is built from 11 residues. Trimming shortened V by 10 bases and J by 8 bases, and 14 bases separated the two germline ends. In germline, CDR1 is LNHDA, CDR2 SQIVND (reference sequence). The CDR3 here is CAIKRGNGYTF. Written as DNA, the CDR3 is TGTGCCATCAAGCGGGGTAACGGCTACACCTTC.

The CDR3 sequence is CASSPGLNTEAFF. DNA of the CDR3: TGCGCCAGCAGCCCGGGATTGAACACTGAAGCTTTCTTT. The chain employs TRBV5-1 and TRBJ1-1; no definite D call. Germline loops: CDR1 SGHRS, CDR2 YFSETQ. The CDR3 contains 13 residues. The germline V and J ends were trimmed by 4 bases and 0 bases, with 7 bases remaining between them.

This clone was picked up one time. CDR3 DNA: TGCGCCAGCAGCTTGTCCCAGGCCAAGGGGGCCAGATACGAGCAGTACTTC. It is translated as CASSLSQAKGARYEQYF. The chain carries TRBV5-1 and TRBJ2-7, with 7 bases fitting TRBD1. The J segment lost 4 bases and the V segment lost 1 base, leaving 14 bases of the junction unmatched. CDR3 length: 17 residues. CDR1 is SGHRS and CDR2 is YFSETQ in the germline V gene.

V and J are TRBV5-4 and TRBJ2-1; a weak D match, TRBD2 (5 bases). V was trimmed by 0 bases and J by 3 bases, leaving 7 bases between them. Germline V gene sequence: CDR1 SGHNT, CDR2 YYREEE (reference sequence). This CDR3 comprises 14 residues. CDR3 residues: CASSLAGDYNEQFF. Here the CDR3 DNA reads TGTGCCAGCAGCTTGGCCGGGGACTACAATGAGCAGTTCTTC.

The chain combines TRBV5-1 with TRBJ1-3; D ambiguous. Germline assignment: CDR1 SGHRS and CDR2 YFSETQ. Deletions cut 4 bases from V and 0 bases from J, with 5 bases between. The CDR3 consists of 13 residues. CDR3 sequence reads: CASSPDSGNTIYF. CDR3 DNA sequence: TGCGCCAGCAGCCCAGACTCTGGAAACACCATATATTTT. Full variable domain (rest looked up from reference TRBV5-1 and TRBJ1-3): KAGVTQTPRYLIKTRGQQVTLSCSPISGHRSVSWYQQTPGQGLQFLFEYFSETQRNKGNFPGRFSGRQFSNSRSEMNVSTLELGDSALYLCASSPDSGNTIYFGEGSWLTVV.

This sequence joins TRBV7-2 and TRBJ2-1; 9 positions agree with TRBD2. There are 12 residues in the CDR3. The germline gives CDR1 SGHTA, CDR2 FQGNSA. Losses at the gene ends were 5 bases for V and 15 bases for J; bases not matched to a gene: 8. In DNA, the CDR3 is TGTGCCAGCAGCCTGGGGACTAGCCTGTCGTTCTTC. Its protein is CASSLGTSLSFF. The variable domain in full, completed from reference TRBV7-2 and TRBJ2-1, reads GAGVSQSPSNKVTEKGKDVELRCDPISGHTALYWYRQSLGQGLEFLIYFQGNSAPDKSGLPSDRFSAERTGGSVSTLTIQRTQQEDSAVYLCASSLGTSLSFFGPGTRLTVL.

This sequence joins TRBV5-1 and TRBJ1-2, with D possibly TRBD1 on 6 matching bases. This CDR3 is 15 amino acids long. Germline V gives CDR1 SGHRS, CDR2 YFSETQ. Trimming left V 2 bases short and J 5 bases short, with 16 bases between. CDR3 loop: CASSFGAGVRYGYTF. Here the CDR3 DNA reads TGCGCCAGCAGCTTTGGGGCAGGGGTGCGGTATGGCTACACCTTC.

The chain links TRBV5-1 to TRBJ1-1; D is perhaps TRBD1 (5 bases). The V gene's germline CDR1 is SGHRS and CDR2 YFSETQ. V lost 0 bases, J lost 2 bases, and 14 bases lay in between. The CDR3 has 16 amino acids. DNA of the CDR3: TGCGCCAGCAGCTTGGCCGGCTCGCAGGGAAACACTGAAGCTTTCTTT. It specifies CASSLAGSQGNTEAFF.

This clone was detected only once. This chain connects TRBV6-1 to TRBJ1-1; D gene uncertain. V shed 2 bases and J shed 0 bases, with 7 bases lying between them. The CDR3 length is 14 residues. CDR1 MNHNS and CDR2 SASEGT come from the germline V gene. The CDR3, as DNA: TGTGCCAGCAGTGAAATCGGGATGAACACTGAAGCTTTCTTT. It specifies CASSEIGMNTEAFF.

J is TRBJ2-2 and V is TRBV2; D may be TRBD2 (6 bases). The germline V gene has CDR1 SNHLY and CDR2 FYNNEI. V was cut by 9 bases and J by 2 bases, with 16 bases left in between. The CDR3 runs 15 residues. Here the CDR3 reads CARREAGLNTGELFF. The CDR3 coding sequence is TGTGCCAGAAGGGAGGCGGGGCTTAACACCGGGGAGCTGTTTTTT. Combining the CDR3 with reference TRBV2 and TRBJ2-2 gives the whole variable domain EPEVTQTPSHQVTQMGQEVILRCVPISNHLYFYWYRQILGQKVEFLVSFYNNEISEKSEIFDDQFSVERPDGSNFTLKIRSTKLEDSAMYFCARREAGLNTGELFFGEGSRLTVL.

This chain links TRBV6-6 with TRBJ2-3, with TRBD1 matching over 9 bases. Looked up from germline, CDR1 is MNHNY and CDR2 is SVGAGI (reference sequence). V trimming: 6 bases; J trimming: 3 bases; junction bases outside the gene matches: 4. The CDR3 length is 14 residues. The CDR3 DNA reads TGTGCCAGCAGAGGGACAGGGAAAACAGATACGCAGTATTTT. Protein product: CASRGTGKTDTQYF.

This chain connects TRBV10-2 to TRBJ2-7, with D perhaps TRBD1 (6 bases). Germline assignment: CDR1 WSHSY and CDR2 SAAADI. Trimming pared 10 bases from V and 3 bases from J, leaving 19 bases between. The CDR3 contains 14 residues. CDR3 sequence reads: CANSRTGQLYEQYF. CDR3 nucleotides: TGCGCCAATTCCCGAACAGGACAGCTCTACGAGCAGTACTTC.

The genes are TRBV6-1 and TRBJ1-2; 9 nucleotides align to TRBD1. The CDR3 extends over 16 amino acids. The germline V gene has CDR1 MNHNS and CDR2 SASEGT. V lost 1 base to trimming and J lost 6 bases; unmatched junction nucleotides: 9. The CDR3 here is CASSEGPGTGFHGYTF. The CDR3 DNA reads TGTGCCAGCAGTGAAGGTCCCGGGACAGGGTTTCATGGCTACACCTTC.

There are a few counts of this clone. This chain links TRBV19 with TRBJ1-1; unclear D gene. The V and J ends lost 6 bases and 4 bases respectively, with 12 bases between them. The CDR3 covers 13 residues. Germline V gives CDR1 LNHDA, CDR2 SQIVND (reference sequence). In nucleotides, the CDR3 is TGTGCCAGTAGCCCTGCCCCGGGCACTGAAGCTTTCTTT. It translates to CASSPAPGTEAFF.

This sequence joins TRBV10-3 and TRBJ2-3, with 8 bases fitting TRBD2. Germline loops: CDR1 ENHRY, CDR2 SYGVKD. V lost 5 bases and J lost 4; bases outside the gene matches: 5. This CDR3 has 14 residues. Here the CDR3 reads CAISPPGGADTQYF. DNA for the CDR3: TGTGCCATCAGTCCGCCGGGGGGGGCAGATACGCAGTATTTT.

V and J are TRBV9 and TRBJ2-4; D is possibly TRBD1 (5 bases). The V gene's germline CDR1 is SGDLS and CDR2 YYNGEE. The CDR3 consists of 16 residues. The V gene lost 3 bases and the J gene lost 2 bases, with 15 bases spanning the gap. The chain's CDR3 is CASSDKTTDSKNIQYF. The CDR3 region has the DNA TGTGCCAGCAGCGACAAAACGACAGACTCCAAAAACATTCAGTACTTC.

The CDR3 is CASSYTATVTEAFF. In nucleotides, the CDR3 is TGTGCCAGCAGTTACACCGCGACAGTGACTGAAGCTTTCTTT. The genes are TRBV6-5 and TRBJ1-1, with D possibly being TRBD1 (5 bases). The CDR3 totals 14 residues. Per the germline V gene, CDR1 is MNHEY and CDR2 is SVGAGI. Trimming removed 2 bases from V and 5 bases from J, with 12 bases in between.

The gene calls are TRBV5-1 and TRBJ1-3; TRBD1 agrees at 9 bases. The length of the CDR3 is 17 residues. Trimming at V came to 4 bases and at J to 0 bases, leaving 8 bases not matched to a gene. CDR1 is SGHRS, CDR2 YFSETQ, per germline. The CDR3 sequence is CASSGTGQGYSGNTIYF. The CDR3 DNA reads as TGCGCCAGCAGCGGGACGGGACAGGGATACTCTGGAAACACCATATATTTT. Full variable domain (missing parts from reference TRBV5-1 and TRBJ1-3): KAGVTQTPRYLIKTRGQQVTLSCSPISGHRSVSWYQQTPGQGLQFLFEYFSETQRNKGNFPGRFSGRQFSNSRSEMNVSTLELGDSALYLCASSGTGQGYSGNTIYFGEGSWLTVV.